The clone carrying this TCR delta chain was observed a handful of times. Its antigen is not known. Sequences come from RNA converted to cDNA by reverse transcription. The CDR3 regions were amplified by multiplex PCR from V-gene primers to a constant-region primer. TCRdb redid clone calling on the multiplex PCR reads using CATT. The table includes roughly 55,000 delta-chain clones, approximately 15% detected once. This sample is drawn from a study of Vδ1+ human thymocytes. Overall study results and limits: Highly polyclonal TRG and TRD repertoires with Gaussian CDR3 length distributions appeared in thymus. Donors shared many TRG clonotypes but few TRD clonotypes. Despite high sort purity, roughly 21% of thymic T cell receptor delta sequences were Vdelta2.

The CDR3 runs to 19 residues. With 2 bases clipped from V and 0 bases from J, the junction kept 9 bases outside the gene matches. Germline V lookup: CDR1 TSWWSYY, CDR2 QGS. Thymocytes were sorted as CD3+ TCRVdelta1+ TCRVdelta2- after alphabeta T cell depletion. The clonotype was recovered from a boy under three years old who had congenital heart surgery. Sequenced: Vdelta1+ gamma-delta thymocytes from the thymus. This sample's subset: FACS-sorted CD3+ TCRalphabeta- TCRVdelta1+ TCRVdelta2- thymocytes. The chain is built from TRDV1 and TRDJ1, with 13 bases fitting TRDD3. The CDR3 is CALGEEYWGIRFYTDKLIF. The CDR3 region has the DNA TGTGCTCTTGGGGAAGAATACTGGGGGATACGCTTTTACACCGATAAACTCATCTTT.